One and the same sample provided the 21 T cell receptor beta chains below, sequenced in a study of T-cell memory formation after mild COVID-19. MiXCR, applied by TCRdb to the 5' RACE reads, yields one record per CDR3 protein. Of around 310,000 distinct CDR3 sequences detected, 13% to 15% appear once; the ten largest clones hold roughly 23%. Sequencing used PBMCs or a T cell subset sorted from them (not recorded which). The receptors were gathered from a man in his late teens or twenties who had mild COVID-19 (a few samples of this study predate the infection). Cell type and time point are not known.

This CDR3 is CASSFPASYEQYF. The CDR3 nucleotides are TGTGCCAGCAGCTTCCCGGCTTCCTACGAGCAGTACTTC. V gene TRBV7-9 combines with J gene TRBJ2-7; no reliable D call. Germline V CDR1 and CDR2: SEHNR, FQNEAQ (reference sequence). This CDR3 has 13 amino acids. V was shortened by 3 bases and J by 1 base, with 7 bases between the two germline ends.

In this sample, this clonotype turned up a few times. This chain links TRBV28 with TRBJ2-6; D is possibly TRBD1 (5 bases). Germline V CDR1 and CDR2: MDHEN, SYDVKM. Trimming removed 8 bases at V and 8 bases at J, with 13 bases between. CDR3 length: 13 residues. CDR3 bases: TGTGCCAGCCAGAATCCAGGGACCAACGTCCTGACTTTC. This encodes CASQNPGTNVLTF.

This clonotype was recorded many times. The chain combines TRBV7-8 with TRBJ2-5; TRBD1 is a possible D gene (6 bases). V was pared by 7 bases and J by 4 bases, with 13 bases between. Germline CDR1 and CDR2: SGHVS and FQNEAQ. There are 13 residues in the CDR3. This CDR3 reads CASTKPRGETQYF. The DNA of the CDR3 is TGTGCCAGCACCAAACCCAGGGGAGAGACCCAGTACTTC.

This clonotype appeared a few times. This chain uses TRBV7-3 with TRBJ1-1; possibly TRBD1 for D (6 bases). Germline-derived CDR1 and CDR2 are SGHTA and FQGTGA. V lost 5 bases and J 3 bases, leaving 19 bases between the germline ends. The CDR3 has 16 residues. CDR3 bases: TGTGCCAGCAGCACAGGGACAACCCGCTCCTACACTGAAGCTTTCTTT. Translated, it gives CASSTGTTRSYTEAFF.

The V call is TRBV12-3 or TRBV12-4, the J call TRBJ1-1; D is ambiguous. The ends were cut back, 6 bases at V and 0 bases at J, with 11 bases in the middle. The CDR3 loop spans 14 amino acids. CDR3 coding DNA: TGTGCCAGCAGGCGAGAAAGGGTGAACACTGAAGCTTTCTTT. Translating gives CASRRERVNTEAFF.

There are a few counts of this clonotype. The chain joins TRBV4-1 to TRBJ1-3; perhaps TRBD1 as D (5 bases). Trimming shortened V by 1 base and J by 3 bases, and 13 bases separated the two germline ends. CDR1 and CDR2 from the germline V gene are MGHRA and YSYEKL. The CDR3 loop spans 16 amino acids. DNA of the CDR3: TGCGCCAGCAGCCAAGCTGGGACGGAATTTGGAAACACCATATATTTT. This codes for CASSQAGTEFGNTIYF.

This clonotype appeared a few times. The rearrangement uses TRBV7-9 and TRBJ2-7, with 9 nucleotides matching TRBD1. Germline V CDR1 and CDR2: SEHNR, FQNEAQ (reference sequence). Trimming cost V 3 bases and J 3 bases; bases outside gene matches: 3. CDR3 length: 14 residues. The CDR3 region is CASSFRDRVYEQYF. The CDR3 region has the DNA TGTGCCAGCAGCTTCCGGGACAGGGTCTACGAGCAGTACTTC.

Only a few counts were recorded for this clonotype. The chain employs TRBV15 and TRBJ1-2; D possibly corresponds to TRBD1 (5 bases). The CDR3 is 15 amino acids. V gave up 1 base and J gave up 6 bases, with 15 bases separating them. Germline-derived CDR1 and CDR2 are LNHNV and YYDKDF (reference sequence). The CDR3 spells CATSRAGTPGNGYTF. The DNA of the CDR3 is TGTGCCACCAGCAGAGCCGGGACCCCCGGGAATGGCTACACCTTC.

The chain links TRBV7-6 to TRBJ1-6; 7 positions agree with TRBD1. CDR3 size: 18 residues. Germline-derived CDR1 and CDR2 are SGHVS and FNYEAQ. The J segment lost 4 bases and the V segment lost 3 bases, leaving 12 bases of the junction unmatched. CDR3: CASSFDSEGAPYNSPLHF. CDR3 nucleotides: TGTGCCAGCAGCTTTGATTCAGAGGGGGCTCCTTATAATTCACCCCTCCACTTT.

The chain uses TRBV7-3 and TRBJ2-3; 8 bases are a match to TRBD2. Germline-derived CDR1 and CDR2 are SGHTA and FQGTGA. J lost 1 base, V lost 5 bases, and 2 bases had no gene match. The CDR3 consists of 14 residues. CDR3 amino acids: CASSATSGTDTQYF. CDR3 nucleotide sequence: TGTGCCAGCAGCGCGACTAGCGGCACAGATACGCAGTATTTT.

This rearrangement joins TRBV20-1 to TRBJ1-1; D unresolved. V was shortened by 5 bases and J by 1 base, with 11 bases between the two germline ends. Germline V CDR1 and CDR2: DFQATT, SNEGSKA (reference sequence). The CDR3 is made up of 13 amino acids. CDR3 protein: CSAPILRNTEAFF. CDR3 DNA: TGCAGTGCTCCAATTCTTCGGAACACTGAAGCTTTCTTT.

The J gene is TRBJ2-5, the V gene TRBV10-3, with D maybe TRBD2 (5 bases). This CDR3 is 13 amino acids long. The germline V gene has CDR1 ENHRY and CDR2 SYGVKD. V lost 4 bases, J lost 2 bases, and 8 bases lay in between. CDR3 DNA sequence: TGTGCCATCAGTGTAGCGAGTCAAGAGACCCAGTACTTC. Its translation is CAISVASQETQYF.

CDR3 protein: CASSPGRQGRQPQHF. Here the CDR3 DNA reads TGTGCCAGCAGCCCCGGGAGACAGGGGAGACAGCCCCAGCATTTT. V gene TRBV2 combines with J gene TRBJ1-5; 8 positions match TRBD1. After removal of 6 bases from V and 7 bases from J, the junction contained 11 bases not matched to a gene. Germline V lookup: CDR1 SNHLY, CDR2 FYNNEI. The CDR3 covers 15 residues. The full variable domain, rest sourced from reference TRBV2 and TRBJ1-5, is EPEVTQTPSHQVTQMGQEVILRCVPISNHLYFYWYRQILGQKVEFLVSFYNNEISEKSEIFDDQFSVERPDGSNFTLKIRSTKLEDSAMYFCASSPGRQGRQPQHFGDGTRLSIL.

This rearrangement joins TRBV7-9 to TRBJ2-5; 7 bases line up with TRBD1. Germline V gives CDR1 SEHNR, CDR2 FQNEAQ (reference sequence). This CDR3 region has 14 residues. The ends lost 5 bases at V and 3 bases at J; junction bases unmatched: 6. The CDR3 coding sequence is TGTGCCAGCAGCCGGACAGGATGGAAAGAGACCCAGTACTTC. Translation gives CASSRTGWKETQYF.

Only a few counts were recorded for this clonotype. The CDR3 loop reads CASSDGLVGSQYF. CDR3 DNA: TGTGCCAGCAGTGACGGACTAGTGGGGTCCCAGTACTTC. V and J are TRBV2 and TRBJ2-5; TRBD2 agrees at 7 bases. Germline V lookup: CDR1 SNHLY, CDR2 FYNNEI. Unmatched junction bases numbered 7, after V lost 3 bases and J lost 9 bases. This CDR3 is built from 13 residues.

In this sample, this clonotype turned up a few times. This chain connects TRBV4-1 to TRBJ2-2, with 7 bases matching TRBD1. Germline CDR1 reads MGHRA; CDR2 reads YSYEKL. The CDR3 contains 18 residues. The ends lost 3 bases at V and 4 bases at J; junction bases unmatched: 14. The CDR3: CASSHPQAGGRITGELFF. CDR3 nucleotide sequence: TGCGCCAGCAGCCACCCCCAGGCAGGGGGACGAATCACCGGGGAGCTGTTTTTT.

This chain joins TRBV28 and TRBJ1-1; D is perhaps TRBD1 (6 bases). Germline assignment: CDR1 MDHEN and CDR2 SYDVKM. This CDR3 has 16 amino acids. The V end lost 5 bases, the J end lost 1 base, and 17 bases lay between the germline ends. The CDR3 protein is CASSRTAPGGNTEAFF. DNA for the CDR3: TGTGCCAGCAGTCGGACAGCCCCCGGGGGGAACACTGAAGCTTTCTTT.

J is TRBJ2-3 and V is TRBV2; maybe TRBD2 (5 bases). CDR3 length: 12 residues. V lost 6 bases, J lost 4 bases, and 8 bases lay in between. Germline CDR1 is SNHLY and CDR2 is FYNNEI. The CDR3 DNA sequence: TGTGCCAGCAGAAGGGAGTCAGATACGCAGTATTTT. This translates into CASRRESDTQYF.

This clonotype was detected only a few times. The J gene is TRBJ2-3, the V gene TRBV4-2; 15 bases are a match to TRBD2. CDR1 and CDR2 (germline): LGHNA, YNFKEQ. The junction had 4 bases not matched to a gene; V was cut back by 3 bases and J by 0 bases. This CDR3 has 18 amino acids. CDR3 sequence reads: CASSQGLAGGPSTDTQYF. The CDR3 DNA reads TGTGCCAGCAGCCAGGGACTAGCGGGGGGACCTAGCACAGATACGCAGTATTTT.

This clonotype showed up many times. This chain joins TRBV28 and TRBJ1-2, with 8 bases identical to TRBD1. The CDR3 runs to 14 residues. Per the germline V gene, CDR1 is MDHEN and CDR2 is SYDVKM. V lost 1 base and J lost 8; bases outside the gene matches: 6. The CDR3 sequence is CASSLSMGQEGYTF. The CDR3 region has the DNA TGTGCCAGCAGTTTATCTATGGGACAGGAGGGCTACACCTTC.

This clonotype occurred a few times. The chain employs TRBV28 and TRBJ1-1, with 8 bases fitting TRBD1. Germline lookup yields CDR1 MDHEN and CDR2 SYDVKM. This CDR3 contains 19 residues. V shed 6 bases and J 0 bases; nucleotides not matched to a gene: 18. The CDR3 nucleotides are TGTGCCAGCAGCCAAATTGCCGGGACAGGAGGTTTTATGAACACTGAAGCTTTCTTT. Translated, it gives CASSQIAGTGGFMNTEAFF. Looking up the rest from reference TRBV28 and TRBJ1-1 gives the full variable domain: DVKVTQSSRYLVKRTGEKVFLECVQDMDHENMFWYRQDPGLGLRLIYFSYDVKMKEKGDIPEGYSVSREKKERFSLILESASTNQTSMYLCASSQIAGTGGFMNTEAFFGQGTRLTVV.